The 2 T cell receptor beta chains in this list originate from one sample, sequenced in a study of cytomegalovirus exposure and HLA in healthy donors (dated by TCRdb to the late 2010s). The library was obtained by the immunoSEQ multiplex PCR assay. A mixture of 60 forward primers for TCR Vbeta segments and 13 reverse primers for TCR Jbeta segments was used in the multiplex PCR. Sourced from immuneACCESS, this table was stored by TCRdb with only in-frame sequences that have V and J called. A share of the clones is absent; for the studies checked, an unresolved V gene accounts for under half, and the remainder has no known explanation. This sample has 200,000 to 250,000 clones in its table, and about 70% of those were observed once. Together, the top ten hold 1.5% to 2% of the sample. The material sequenced was PBMCs. The receptors were sampled from a woman under 40 in good health and CMV-seronegative.

The sample holds a few counts of this clone. The gene calls are TRBV6-5 and TRBJ1-1; possibly TRBD1 for D (5 bases). Trimming took off 6 bases at V and 2 bases at J, with 13 bases between the two ends. The CDR3 loop spans 14 amino acids. CDR1 MNHEY and CDR2 SVGAGI come from the germline V gene. The CDR3 DNA reads TGTGCCAGCAGCCCGACAGAACTAAACACTGAAGCTTTCTTT. This translates into CASSPTELNTEAFF.

This clone came up a few times. J is TRBJ2-7 and V is TRBV4-1; 14 bases agree with TRBD2. CDR1 and CDR2 (germline): MGHRA, YSYEKL. Trimming at V came to 1 base and at J to 5 bases, leaving 10 bases not matched to a gene. There are 18 residues in the CDR3. The CDR3 sequence: CASSQGGTSGRLIHEQYF. The CDR3 bases are TGCGCCAGCAGCCAAGGGGGGACTAGCGGGAGATTAATCCACGAGCAGTACTTC.